This TCR beta chain was captured in a study of blood T cell repertoires in COVID-19 (dated by TCRdb to the early 2020s). Broadly, across the study: Collaborator samples came from the United States, Italy and Spain and covered acute and convalescent phases of COVID-19. Subjects who had been exposed to COVID-19, were actively infected with it, or had recovered from it provided the deeply sampled blood TCRbeta repertoires that made up the dataset. Where HLA class I and class II types were available, the types were taken from metadata supplied by the sample provider, not from assay-based typing. The repertoires were released in a freely available public database intended as a resource for research on the immune response to SARS-CoV-2. The material from the prospective study consisted of cDNA or gDNA derived from T cells, B-cell-depleted T cells, or PBMCs. The sample metadata nearly always contained a de-identified subject ID, COVID-19 status, age in years and sex. The samples were drawn from the first 160 participants of the ongoing ImmuneRACE study and from roughly 1,300 subjects provided by 6 global collaborators. Results and caveats for the whole study, not just this receptor: How much clinical and demographic metadata was included differed by source and by participant, and the metadata was provided uncurated.

One collaborating source in Seattle enrolled patients during active infection and followed them longitudinally through the course of disease. The collaborating institutions used their own protocols to collect whole blood in K2EDTA tubes. For TCRbeta analysis, collaborator samples were shipped as frozen whole blood, as isolated PBMCs, or as DNA extracted from either sample type. Concerning this clone: It has no known antigen specificity. No base quality values were provided; no much bigger clone lies one nucleotide off.

The immunoSEQ Assay, a bias-controlled multiplex PCR, was used to amplify TCRbeta CDR3 regions from genomic DNA. Per the source publication's procedure: The number of nucleated cells in each sample was estimated by amplification of reference gene primers within the assay. Sequence reads were collapsed and filtered to measure the absolute abundance of every unique TCRbeta CDR3 rearrangement. For each sample, productive Simpson clonality was calculated as the square root of Simpson's diversity index across productive rearrangements. Held by TCRdb, this immuneACCESS table contains in-frame sequences only and omits some clones. Under half of the omission traces to an unresolved V gene where checked; the cause of the rest is unknown. V, J and clone size are taken as reported in that table, and D and trimming were inferred from the DNA itself. The sample table holds some 180,000 clones, of which 82% were seen once. The ten largest make up about 7.8% of the sample.

CDR1 and CDR2 were assigned from the germline V gene as MDHEN and SYDVKM. The germline V end is reduced by 7 bases and the J end by 4 bases; junction bases left unmatched: 6. Inclusive of the bounding cysteine and phenylalanine, the CDR3 is 14 residues long. The only DNA kept is the CDR3, 42 bases in frame from the first base. Sequencing was performed on peripheral blood. The receptor comes from a woman in her sixties with COVID-19, enrolled during active disease. This receptor chain uses TRBV28 and TRBJ2-7, and 11 bases in between align with TRBD2. CDR3 reads: CASTSGTSGYEQYF. The DNA sequence follows: TGTGCCAGCACCTCAGGGACTAGCGGATACGAGCAGTACTTC.